This passage covers 20 T cell receptor beta chains from one sample sequenced in a study of blood T cell repertoires in COVID-19. The protocol was immunoSEQ multiplex PCR, while the TCRdb copy is restricted to in-frame clones and leaves out a portion. The table lists around 200,000 clones, 78% of them singletons. Material: peripheral blood. The receptors come from a woman of 80 years or more with active or convalescent COVID-19.

V is TRBV6-5 and J is TRBJ1-6; D is ambiguous. The germline gives CDR1 MNHEY, CDR2 SVGAGI. Trimming took 0 bases from V and 7 from J, leaving 10 bases between them. CDR3 length: 15 residues. The CDR3 DNA follows: TGTGCCAGCAGTTACTCGAAGACAAGGAATTCACCCCTCCACTTT. It encodes CASSYSKTRNSPLHF.

The chain has TRBV7-2 and TRBJ2-5; no clear D gene. The CDR3 is 13 residues long. V gave up 5 bases and J gave up 1 base, with 8 bases separating them. Germline V gene sequence: CDR1 SGHTA, CDR2 FQGNSA. The CDR3 loop reads CASSRGRQETQYF. The CDR3 region has the DNA TGTGCCAGCAGCCGAGGTCGCCAAGAGACCCAGTACTTC.

This clone was detected only once. The J gene is TRBJ1-5, the V gene TRBV10-3; no clear D. This CDR3 comprises 14 residues. V shed 4 bases and J shed 4 bases, with 11 bases lying between them. Germline assignment: CDR1 ENHRY and CDR2 SYGVKD. The chain's CDR3 is CAISVSGGNQPQHF. The CDR3 nucleotides are TGTGCCATCAGTGTGTCAGGAGGTAATCAGCCCCAGCATTTT.

This chain connects TRBV5-1 to TRBJ1-1; 8 nucleotides line up with TRBD1. The ends lost 0 bases at V and 1 base at J; junction bases unmatched: 2. Germline-derived CDR1 and CDR2 are SGHRS and YFSETQ. CDR3 size: 15 residues. The CDR3 loop is CASSLEQGGNTEAFF. The CDR3 DNA sequence: TGCGCCAGCAGCTTGGAACAGGGGGGGAACACTGAAGCTTTCTTT.

In this sample, this clone turned up a few times. The chain recombines TRBV27 with TRBJ2-1, with D maybe TRBD2 (5 bases). The germline CDR1 and CDR2 sequences are MNHEY and SMNVEV (reference sequence). Trimming removed 7 bases at V and 7 bases at J, with 14 bases between. CDR3 size: 13 residues. CDR3: CASTGRSGNEQFF. CDR3 DNA sequence: TGTGCCAGCACCGGCAGGTCGGGAAATGAGCAGTTCTTC.

CDR3 residues: CASSLGGGNYGYTF. In nucleotides, the CDR3 is TGTGCCAGCAGCCTCGGGGGAGGGAACTATGGCTACACCTTC. The rearrangement joins TRBV7-8 to TRBJ1-2; D is perhaps TRBD1 (5 bases). The CDR3 extends over 14 amino acids. The V and J ends lost 5 bases and 2 bases respectively, with 12 bases between them. The germline gives CDR1 SGHVS, CDR2 FQNEAQ.

The rearrangement uses TRBV11-2 and TRBJ2-7; perhaps TRBD1 as D (6 bases). CDR3 length: 15 residues. CDR1 SGHAT and CDR2 FQNNGV come from the germline V gene. Trimming cost V 7 bases and J 2 bases, with 18 bases left between them. For the CDR3, the DNA is TGTGCCAGCATTCCTAGACCAGGGGCTCCCTACGAGCAGTACTTC. Protein product: CASIPRPGAPYEQYF.

The rearrangement links TRBV6-5 to TRBJ1-2, with D unresolved. The V and J ends lost 2 bases and 7 bases respectively, with 11 bases between them. The CDR3 has 13 residues. Germline V gene data show CDR1 as MNHEY and CDR2 as SVGAGI. CDR3 residues: CASSYVKAGGYTF. The CDR3, as DNA: TGTGCCAGCAGTTACGTAAAGGCAGGTGGCTACACCTTC.

J is TRBJ2-1 and V is TRBV9; 9 bases match TRBD2. The ends lost 0 bases at V and 6 bases at J; junction bases unmatched: 4. The CDR3 spans 15 residues. Germline-derived CDR1 and CDR2 are SGDLS and YYNGEE. This CDR3 reads CASSVGGGGGNEQFF. The DNA for the CDR3 is TGTGCCAGCAGCGTAGGTGGCGGGGGGGGCAATGAGCAGTTCTTC.

The chain uses TRBV19 and TRBJ1-4; D is possibly TRBD1 (6 bases). From germline, CDR1 is LNHDA and CDR2 SQIVND (reference sequence). V lost 8 bases and J lost 3, with 13 bases in between. The CDR3 is 14 residues long. CDR3 DNA: TGTGCCAGTTCTCACAGGGAACCTAATGAAAAACTGTTTTTT. Protein: CASSHREPNEKLFF.

V and J are TRBV18 and TRBJ2-7; D not certain. Germline V gene data show CDR1 as KGHSH and CDR2 as LQKENI. Trimming stripped 3 bases from V and 13 bases from J, with 22 bases between. This CDR3 is 14 amino acids long. CDR3 in amino acids: CASSPSSRPVEEYF. The CDR3 nucleotides are TGTGCCAGCTCACCCTCGAGTCGCCCCGTCGAGGAATACTTC.

The chain links TRBV15 to TRBJ1-2; no reliable D call. Germline V gives CDR1 LNHNV, CDR2 YYDKDF (reference sequence). V lost 5 bases and J lost 5, with 18 bases in between. CDR3 length: 15 residues. The CDR3 DNA is TGTGCCACCAGCCGCGGAGGCTGGGTTGGGTATGGCTACACCTTC. This codes for CATSRGGWVGYGYTF.

J is TRBJ2-7 and V is TRBV7-9; TRBD1 might be the D (6 bases). Germline lookup yields CDR1 SEHNR and CDR2 FQNEAQ (reference sequence). The V and J ends lost 7 bases and 0 bases respectively, with 13 bases between them. The CDR3 has 14 residues. The CDR3 region is CASTSDSSSYEQYF. CDR3 DNA: TGTGCCAGCACCTCGGACAGTAGCTCCTACGAGCAGTACTTC. The variable domain in full, completed from reference TRBV7-9 and TRBJ2-7, reads DTGVSQNPRHKITKRGQNVTFRCDPISEHNRLYWYRQTLGQGPEFLTYFQNEAQLEKSRLLSDRFSAERPKGSFSTLEIQRTEQGDSAMYLCASTSDSSSYEQYFGPGTRLTVT.

This sequence joins TRBV9 and TRBJ2-2; the match to TRBD1 covers 9 bases. CDR3 size: 16 residues. Germline lookup yields CDR1 SGDLS and CDR2 YYNGEE. V was clipped by 4 bases and J by 6 bases; unmatched bases: 10. The CDR3 bases are TGTGCCAGCAGCCTCATGGGACAGGGTACCGCCGGGGAGCTGTTTTTT. Encoded protein: CASSLMGQGTAGELFF.

This clone was seen more than once but under ten times. This chain uses TRBV2 with TRBJ2-5; D is unclear. Germline CDR1 and CDR2: SNHLY and FYNNEI. The CDR3 runs to 13 residues. Between the trimmed V and J ends, which lost 3 bases and 2 bases, there was a span of 7 bases. In nucleotides, the CDR3 is TGTGCCAGCAGTGAGTTAGAACAAGAGACCCAGTACTTC. Its translation: CASSELEQETQYF.

The chain joins TRBV28 to TRBJ1-2, with TRBD1 as a possible D gene (5 bases). The V end lost 10 bases, the J end lost 3 bases, and 12 bases lay between the germline ends. The CDR3 runs to 12 residues. Germline V gene sequence: CDR1 MDHEN, CDR2 SYDVKM. CDR3 region: CAIGQGDYGYTF. The CDR3 DNA is TGTGCCATCGGGCAGGGTGACTATGGCTACACCTTC.

This rearrangement joins TRBV3-1 (or the pseudogene TRBV3-2) to TRBJ2-1, with D perhaps TRBD2 (6 bases). V was pared by 0 bases and J by 15 bases, with 12 bases between. CDR1 LGHDT and CDR2 YNNKEL come from the germline V gene (reference sequence). The CDR3 has 12 residues. CDR3 loop: CASSQDWAGWFF. DNA for the CDR3: TGTGCCAGCAGCCAAGATTGGGCGGGGTGGTTCTTC.

The chain links TRBV5-6 to TRBJ1-2; 10 bases are a match to TRBD1. V gave up 4 bases and J gave up 9 bases; unmatched junction bases: 6. Germline-derived CDR1 and CDR2 are SGHDT and YYEEEE. This CDR3 spans 13 amino acids. CDR3 protein: CASSPGTGESYTF. The CDR3 nucleotides are TGTGCCAGCAGCCCCGGGACAGGGGAGAGCTACACCTTC. Looking up the rest from reference TRBV5-6 and TRBJ1-2 gives the full variable domain: DAGVTQSPTHLIKTRGQQVTLRCSPKSGHDTVSWYQQALGQGPQFIFQYYEEEERQRGNFPDRFSGHQFPNYSSELNVNALLLGDSALYLCASSPGTGESYTFGSGTRLTVV.

A few counts support this clone. The gene calls are TRBV29-1 and TRBJ2-5; a possible D gene is TRBD2 (6 bases). The CDR3 is 13 residues long. Germline CDR1 reads SQVTM; CDR2 reads ANQGSEA. Trimming left V 4 bases short and J 4 bases short, with 13 bases between. CDR3 sequence: CSVVPGVAETQYF. The CDR3 DNA reads TGCAGCGTTGTGCCGGGGGTTGCAGAGACCCAGTACTTC.

This clone was recorded a few times. V and J are TRBV6-2 or TRBV6-3 and TRBJ2-2; TRBD2 might be the D (6 bases). Deletions cut 2 bases from V and 1 base from J, with 11 bases between. Germline CDR1 MNHEY, CDR2 SVGEGT. This CDR3 spans 16 amino acids. The DNA for the CDR3 is TGTGCCAGCAGTTACAGGCTAGCGTTGAACACCGGGGAGCTGTTTTTT. It specifies CASSYRLALNTGELFF.